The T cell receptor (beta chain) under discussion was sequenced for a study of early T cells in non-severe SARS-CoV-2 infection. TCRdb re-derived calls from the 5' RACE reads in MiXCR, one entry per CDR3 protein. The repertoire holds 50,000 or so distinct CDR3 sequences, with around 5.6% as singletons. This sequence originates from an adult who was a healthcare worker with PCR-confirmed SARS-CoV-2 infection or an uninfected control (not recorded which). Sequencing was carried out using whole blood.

The CDR3 sequence: CSVVPHDEQFF. In DNA form, the CDR3 reads TGCAGCGTTGTCCCGCATGATGAGCAGTTCTTC. This chain links TRBV29-1 with TRBJ2-1; no clear D. The ends were cut back, 4 bases at V and 8 bases at J, with 9 bases in the middle. The CDR3 runs 11 residues. Germline-derived CDR1 and CDR2 are SQVTM and ANQGSEA.